The T cell receptor (beta chain) under discussion was sequenced for a study of CD8+ T cells in alopecia areata. At the level of the study: Treated patients took oral tofacitinib at 5 to 10 mg twice daily. Tofacitinib therapy took 6 to 18 months; 6 months off drug came after.

A word on this clone: The antigen is undetermined.

Treatment described: oral pan-JAK inhibitor, 5-10 mg twice daily. Findings of the study overall: TCRs were shared less clearly across patients than in mice, possibly for HLA-related reasons. Tofacitinib did not eliminate many expanded lesional clones from scalp or blood.

Extracted RNA was reverse transcribed into cDNA, the sequencing template. Clones were read by immunoSEQ multiplex PCR, and TCRdb kept only the in-frame ones, dropping some. The table shows about 210,000 clones, with about 64% occurring only once. Germline V gene lookup returns CDR1 MNHGY and CDR2 SVAAGI. Trimming stripped 8 bases from V and 3 bases from J, with 17 bases between. The CDR3 consists of 15 residues. The chain employs TRBV6-9 and TRBJ2-1, with D maybe TRBD1 (6 bases). This clonotype was obtained from a human donor with alopecia areata. Sequences were derived from CD4+ T cells sorted from blood, sampled at week 4, from a patient treated with tofacitinib. The CDR3 region has the DNA TGTGCCAGCGACCCGGACAGCACATTCTACAATGAGCAGTTCTTC. Encoded protein: CASDPDSTFYNEQFF.